A selection of T cell receptor beta chains follows, all from one sample in a study of PD-L1 blockade in urothelial cancer. The table came from immunoSEQ multiplex PCR; TCRdb's copy has only in-frame clones and leaves some out. The sample carries approximately 120,000 clones, 86% recorded once. Sequences were derived from PBMCs, sampled around atezolizumab (anti-PD-L1) treatment. These receptors were obtained from a man aged 45-65 years with urothelial cancer. CDR3s include the opening cysteine and the closing phenylalanine or tryptophan. Each record gives: V gene, D gene, CDR3 protein. A D gene is named only where the DNA matches it firmly.

v_gene: TRBV27; d_gene: TRBD1; CDR3aa: CASSPGDSINNQPQHF
v_gene: TRBV7-8; d_gene: TRBD2; CDR3aa: CASSYARTSGFDEQFF
v_gene: TRBV5-4; d_gene: TRBD2; CDR3aa: CASSYGLAGGPWNTGELFF
v_gene: TRBV6-5; d_gene: -; CDR3aa: CASSTTGRAYEQYF
v_gene: TRBV28; d_gene: TRBD2; CDR3aa: CASLAGGSYEQYF
v_gene: TRBV7-8; d_gene: TRBD1; CDR3aa: CASSSGQGRNQPQHF
v_gene: TRBV6-5; d_gene: TRBD2; CDR3aa: CASSRTSGGFYEQYF
v_gene: TRBV9; d_gene: -; CDR3aa: CASSSHWNTGELFF
v_gene: TRBV2; d_gene: TRBD1; CDR3aa: CASHRPGQGPYEQYF
v_gene: TRBV6-1; d_gene: TRBD1; CDR3aa: CASPGQGVTEAFF
v_gene: TRBV28; d_gene: -; CDR3aa: CASSDQPSGQPQHF
v_gene: TRBV27; d_gene: -; CDR3aa: CASSLGGEVYGYTF
v_gene: TRBV28; d_gene: -; CDR3aa: CASSLTPSYEQYF
v_gene: TRBV28; d_gene: TRBD1; CDR3aa: CASGQGGKKNIQYF
v_gene: TRBV2; d_gene: -; CDR3aa: CASSGSADYNEQFF
v_gene: TRBV7-7; d_gene: -; CDR3aa: CASSRGGTYEQYF
v_gene: TRBV18; d_gene: TRBD1; CDR3aa: CASSGTGRTEAFF
v_gene: TRBV19; d_gene: TRBD1; CDR3aa: CASSPQQTGTRTDTQYF
v_gene: TRBV5-4; d_gene: -; CDR3aa: CASSLERTRVGSPLHF
v_gene: TRBV4-2; d_gene: TRBD1; CDR3aa: CASSQTGTGRYDEQYF
v_gene: TRBV19; d_gene: TRBD1; CDR3aa: CASIGRGTGRTGELFF
v_gene: TRBV5-8; d_gene: -; CDR3aa: CASSRGPVGVYF
v_gene: TRBV7-9; d_gene: -; CDR3aa: CASSPHWAQPQHF
v_gene: TRBV9; d_gene: -; CDR3aa: CASSHRQDRTSGANVLTF
v_gene: TRBV5-4; d_gene: -; CDR3aa: CASSLGLLNTGELFF
v_gene: TRBV5-1; d_gene: -; CDR3aa: CASSLRLTSGNNEQFF